Sequencing of this TCR beta chain was carried out in a study of T cells after somatic rescue of genetic block. There are 16 residues in the CDR3. Germline-derived CDR1 and CDR2 are SEHNR and FQNEAQ (reference sequence). The V gene lost 4 bases and the J gene lost 4 bases, with 18 bases spanning the gap. Assay: immunoSEQ multiplex PCR; the TCRdb copy retains only in-frame clones and omits some. Of 70,000 to 85,000 clones in the sample, approximately 91% were seen once. This chain links TRBV7-9 with TRBJ2-3; maybe TRBD2 (6 bases). The source material was peripheral blood mononuclear cells (PBMCs). This TCR was sampled from a man aged 25-45 years. In DNA form, the CDR3 reads TGTGCCAGCAGCTCTGCCGGAGGGTTCGGGGCAGATACGCAGTATTTT. Translating it yields CASSSAGGFGADTQYF.